Below, 26 T cell receptor beta chains from the same sample are listed, as sequenced in a study of CD8+CD57+ T cells in acquired aplastic anemia (dated by TCRdb to the late 2010s). Sequencing took place on an Illumina HiSeq 2000. Profiling of TCR beta VDJ combinations and CDR3 sequences used genomic DNA as the template. TCRdb passed the public sequencing reads through fastp at Q25 and MiXCR, retaining productive beta sequences. A single entry per CDR3 protein holds the most common genes and DNA from its merged rows. The table for this sample lists 350,000 to 450,000 distinct CDR3 sequences; 65% to 80% of them were counted only once. The biggest ten clones account for less than 4% of the sample. The sample was sorted CD4+, CD8+, or CD8+CD57+ T cells (not recorded which) from PBMCs. The receptors derive from a human donor in good health, serving as a control.

The CDR3 loop is CSATTRQDLNQPQHF. DNA of the CDR3: TGCAGTGCTACGACGAGACAGGATCTAAATCAGCCCCAGCATTTT. J is TRBJ1-5 and V is TRBV20-1, with a weak D call TRBD1 (6 bases). V lost 4 bases, J lost 4 bases, and 17 bases lay in between. This CDR3 contains 15 residues. The germline gives CDR1 DFQATT, CDR2 SNEGSKA (reference sequence).

V and J are TRBV20-1 and TRBJ2-1, with D possibly matching TRBD2 (6 bases). Trimming shortened V by 0 bases and J by 12 bases, and 24 bases separated the two germline ends. Germline V CDR1 and CDR2: DFQATT, SNEGSKA (reference sequence). This CDR3 is 16 amino acids long. The CDR3 region is CSARDPGGGAYDGQFF. The DNA for the CDR3 is TGCAGTGCTAGAGATCCCGGCGGAGGGGCCTACGATGGGCAGTTCTTC.

About this clonotype: An end of the junction differs from the germline gene, which may be a read error. This sequence joins TRBV7-2 and TRBJ1-1, with D unclear. Germline V CDR1 and CDR2: SGHTA, FQGNSA. The CDR3 runs to 13 residues. CDR3 DNA sequence: TGTGCCAGCAGACGCGACCAGAACAATGAAGCTTTCTTT. Its protein product is CASRRDQNNEAFF.

The gene calls are TRBV20-1 and TRBJ2-3, with D perhaps matching TRBD2 (5 bases). V lost 0 bases and J lost 2, with 15 bases in between. The CDR3 length is 16 residues. Germline V gene data show CDR1 as DFQATT and CDR2 as SNEGSKA (reference sequence). As DNA, the CDR3 is TGCAGTGCTAGAGATCTGAGGGCGAGGGCCACAGATACGCAGTATTTT. Protein: CSARDLRARATDTQYF.

V gene TRBV19 combines with J gene TRBJ2-1; D tentatively reads TRBD1 or TRBD2 (7 bases each). CDR1 LNHDA and CDR2 SQIVND come from the germline V gene (reference sequence). The V end was cut by 6 bases, the J end by 8 bases, with 17 bases between. The CDR3 length is 14 residues. CDR3 loop: CASREAGGRDEQFF. DNA for the CDR3: TGTGCCAGTAGAGAGGCAGGGGGGAGGGATGAGCAGTTCTTC.

This clonotype was recorded many times. The chain combines TRBV5-1 with TRBJ1-6; 9 nucleotides match TRBD1. Germline-derived CDR1 and CDR2 are SGHRS and YFSETQ. J was trimmed by 9 bases and V by 2 bases; bases with no gene match: 6. The CDR3 spans 15 residues. The CDR3 DNA sequence: TGCGCCAGCAGCTTCGTCCTGACAGGGGGTTCACCCCTCCACTTT. Protein product: CASSFVLTGGSPLHF. Filled out from reference TRBV5-1 and TRBJ1-6, the complete variable domain reads KAGVTQTPRYLIKTRGQQVTLSCSPISGHRSVSWYQQTPGQGLQFLFEYFSETQRNKGNFPGRFSGRQFSNSRSEMNVSTLELGDSALYLCASSFVLTGGSPLHFGNGTRLTVT.

This clonotype appeared a few times. V is TRBV19 and J is TRBJ2-6; TRBD1 might be the D (6 bases). Germline CDR1 is LNHDA and CDR2 is SQIVND (reference sequence). Between the trimmed V and J ends, which lost 5 bases and 3 bases, there was a span of 11 bases. There are 15 residues in the CDR3. The CDR3 sequence: CASSPGALGANVLTF. The DNA of the CDR3 is TGTGCCAGTAGTCCAGGGGCGCTTGGGGCCAACGTCCTGACTTTC.

The sample holds a few counts of this clonotype. This may be a read error: a much more frequent sequence differs by one nucleotide. The chain is built from TRBV20-1 and TRBJ2-1; D possibly uses TRBD1 or TRBD2 (5 bases each). The V gene lost 8 bases and the J gene lost 3 bases, with 20 bases spanning the gap. The V gene's germline CDR1 is DFQATT and CDR2 SNEGSKA (reference sequence). This CDR3 is built from 15 residues. The CDR3 DNA reads as TGCAGTCCCTACCCCTCCGGGGACCGCTACAATGAGCAGTTCTTC. Amino acids: CSPYPSGDRYNEQFF.

The chain joins TRBV7-9 to TRBJ2-5; 9 bases fit TRBD1. With V trimmed by 5 bases and J by 5 bases, 6 bases remained unmatched. The CDR3 covers 14 residues. Germline V gene data show CDR1 as SEHNR and CDR2 as FQNEAQ (reference sequence). CDR3: CASSRQDRGETQYF. CDR3 nucleotides: TGTGCCAGCAGCCGACAGGACAGGGGCGAGACCCAGTACTTC.

Concerning this clonotype itself: A much larger clone is a single base away; this may be a read error. The rearrangement uses TRBV20-1 and TRBJ2-3, with D unclear. This CDR3 is built from 13 residues. The germline gives CDR1 DFQATT, CDR2 SNEGSKA (reference sequence). Here the CDR3 reads CSARVGNFDTQCF. The CDR3 nucleotides read TGCAGTGCTAGAGTCGGCAACTTCGATACGCAGTGTTTT.

The J gene is TRBJ2-3, the V gene TRBV9; 8 bases map to TRBD1. Germline CDR1 reads SGDLS; CDR2 reads YYNGEE. The junction had 17 bases not matched to a gene; V was cut back by 4 bases and J by 10 bases. The CDR3 runs 16 residues. As DNA, the CDR3 is TGTGCCAGCAGCAGTCAGGGGGCCGGAGATACGCAGTCGCAGTATTTT. This gives the protein CASSSQGAGDTQSQYF.

This rearrangement joins TRBV9 to TRBJ2-3, with D perhaps TRBD2 (5 bases). The CDR3 covers 13 residues. Between the trimmed V and J ends, which lost 6 bases and 5 bases, there was a span of 13 bases. CDR1 is SGDLS, CDR2 YYNGEE, per germline. CDR3 in amino acids: CASIVKSGDTQYF. As DNA, the CDR3 is TGTGCCAGCATAGTTAAAAGCGGAGATACGCAGTATTTT.

This CDR3 is CASSSAVTGQSGTQYF. CDR3 nucleotide sequence: TGTGCCAGCAGCTCCGCCGTGACAGGGCAATCAGGTACGCAGTATTTT. The genes are TRBV7-9 and TRBJ2-3; TRBD1 aligns across 7 bases. With V trimmed by 4 bases and J by 8 bases, 15 bases remained unmatched. The CDR3 loop spans 16 amino acids. Germline CDR1 SEHNR, CDR2 FQNEAQ (reference sequence).

The chain uses TRBV29-1 and TRBJ2-7, with no clear D. Germline CDR1 is SQVTM and CDR2 is ANQGSEA. The CDR3 is 12 amino acids. The V end was cut by 6 bases, the J end by 7 bases, with 16 bases between. Here the CDR3 DNA reads TGCAGCGTGCAGTCGCCCTCCACAGAGCAGTACGTC. This sequence encodes CSVQSPSTEQYV.

This rearrangement joins TRBV20-1 to TRBJ1-2; possible D gene TRBD1, 6 bases. From germline, CDR1 is DFQATT and CDR2 SNEGSKA (reference sequence). V shed 0 bases and J shed 7 bases, with 15 bases lying between them. CDR3 length equals 14 residues. The CDR3 reads CSARDPGELGGYTF. DNA of the CDR3: TGCAGTGCTAGAGATCCAGGGGAATTGGGTGGCTACACCTTC.

This clonotype occurred many times. The chain couples TRBV7-2 to TRBJ1-4; D might be TRBD1 (5 bases). The V gene's germline CDR1 is SGHTA and CDR2 FQGNSA. CDR3 length: 16 amino acids. Trimming stripped 5 bases from V and 4 bases from J, with 17 bases between. Written as DNA, the CDR3 is TGTGCCAGCAGCCTTGGGAGGGGAATGGGTAATGAAAAACTGTTTTTT. It is translated as CASSLGRGMGNEKLFF.

This clonotype was observed many times. The chain is built from TRBV19 and TRBJ1-2, with TRBD1 identical over 7 bases. J lost 0 bases, V lost 5 bases, and 6 bases had no gene match. The germline V gene has CDR1 LNHDA and CDR2 SQIVND (reference sequence). The CDR3 sequence is 15 residues long. The DNA for the CDR3 is TGTGCCAGTAGTTCTACAGGGGCGACTAACTATGGCTACACCTTC. It encodes CASSSTGATNYGYTF.

This clonotype turned up a few times. Given the absence of the conserved phenylalanine or tryptophan at the CDR3 end, a read error is likely. The chain is built from TRBV5-4 and TRBJ2-5; 8 bases map to TRBD1. This CDR3 has 14 amino acids. Germline-derived CDR1 and CDR2 are SGHNT and YYREEE (reference sequence). Unmatched junction bases numbered 10, after V lost 7 bases and J lost 5 bases. CDR3 sequence reads: CASGSGGEEETQYL. The CDR3 DNA sequence: TGTGCCAGCGGGTCAGGGGGCGAAGAGGAGACCCAGTACCTC.

Only a few counts were recorded for this clonotype. The rearrangement joins TRBV19 to TRBJ1-6; D is perhaps TRBD1 (6 bases). CDR3 length: 14 residues. V was clipped by 6 bases and J by 2 bases, with 8 bases between them. The germline V gene encodes CDR1 LNHDA and CDR2 SQIVND (reference sequence). The CDR3 region has the DNA TGTGCCAGTAGCGAGGGGGCCTATAATTCACCCCTCCACTTT. Amino acids: CASSEGAYNSPLHF.

In this sample, this clonotype turned up many times. This chain connects TRBV4-2 to TRBJ1-1; no reliable D call. Germline-derived CDR1 and CDR2 are LGHNA and YNFKEQ. This CDR3 region has 14 residues. V was pared by 5 bases and J by 7 bases, with 17 bases between. DNA for the CDR3: TGTGCCAGCAGCTTAGACGGCCGGGCTGGTGAAGCTTTCTTT. It translates to CASSLDGRAGEAFF.

CDR3 coding DNA: TGCAGCGTTGGCAGACGGCCAAGCAAGCCTACGCATTTT. Translation gives CSVGRRPSKPTHF. J is TRBJ1-5 and V is TRBV29-1; no clear D. This CDR3 spans 13 amino acids. Germline loops: CDR1 SQVTM, CDR2 ANQGSEA. The V end lost 4 bases, the J end lost 15 bases, and 22 bases lay between the germline ends.

The chain is built from TRBV7-2 and TRBJ1-6; the D gene is possibly TRBD1 (5 bases). CDR1 and CDR2 from the germline V gene are SGHTA and FQGNSA. The CDR3 spans 14 residues. V was pared by 4 bases and J by 19 bases, with 23 bases between. The CDR3 nucleotides are TGTGCCAGCAGCTCCCAGCGGGGGGATCCGCCCCAGCACTTT. Translated, it gives CASSSQRGDPPQHF.

Worth noting for this clonotype: The junction departs from the called germline gene at one end, perhaps through a read error. The chain has TRBV15 and TRBJ2-2; a possible D gene is TRBD2 (5 bases). Germline V gives CDR1 LNHNV, CDR2 YYDKDF (reference sequence). The CDR3 is made up of 15 amino acids. The CDR3 DNA reads TGTGCCAGCAGCCGGGTGGGTGGTATCACCGGGGAGCTGTTTTTC. Translated: CASSRVGGITGELFF.

On this clonotype itself: The junction shows a germline mismatch at one end, possibly a read error. The chain recombines TRBV7-7 with TRBJ1-6; TRBD1 might be the D (6 bases). The CDR3 runs to 13 residues. Germline loops: CDR1 SSHAT, CDR2 FNYEAQ (reference sequence). Written as DNA, the CDR3 is TGTGCCAGCAGCCTAGGAGGGGCGGGGGGCCCCCGCTTT. It yields the protein CASSLGGAGGPRF.

This chain uses TRBV19 with TRBJ2-1; D gene ambiguous. This CDR3 is 12 amino acids long. V dropped 1 base and J dropped 6 bases, with 4 bases sitting between them. CDR1 and CDR2 from the germline V gene are LNHDA and SQIVND (reference sequence). DNA for the CDR3: TGTGCCAGTAGTATAGGTGGCAATGAGCAGTTCTTC. Its protein is CASSIGGNEQFF.

The V call is TRBV10-3, the J call TRBJ1-2; a possible D gene is TRBD1 (5 bases). This CDR3 has 13 residues. In germline, CDR1 is ENHRY, CDR2 SYGVKD. V lost 3 bases and J lost 5, with 10 bases in between. The CDR3: CAISEWGVYGYTF. The CDR3 region has the DNA TGTGCCATCAGTGAATGGGGGGTATATGGCTACACCTTC.